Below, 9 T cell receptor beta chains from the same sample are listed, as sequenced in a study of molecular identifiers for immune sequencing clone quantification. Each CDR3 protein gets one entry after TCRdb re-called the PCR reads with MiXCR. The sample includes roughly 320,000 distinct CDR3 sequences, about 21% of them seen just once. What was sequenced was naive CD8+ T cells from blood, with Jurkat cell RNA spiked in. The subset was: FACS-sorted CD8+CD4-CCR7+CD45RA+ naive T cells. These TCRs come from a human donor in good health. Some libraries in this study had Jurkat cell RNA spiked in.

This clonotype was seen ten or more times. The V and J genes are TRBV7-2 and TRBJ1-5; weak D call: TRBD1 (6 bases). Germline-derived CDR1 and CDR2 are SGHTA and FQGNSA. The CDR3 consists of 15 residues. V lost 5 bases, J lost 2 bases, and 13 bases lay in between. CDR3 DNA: TGTGCCAGCAGCGCACAGGGATGGGGCAATCAGCCCCAGCATTTT. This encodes CASSAQGWGNQPQHF.

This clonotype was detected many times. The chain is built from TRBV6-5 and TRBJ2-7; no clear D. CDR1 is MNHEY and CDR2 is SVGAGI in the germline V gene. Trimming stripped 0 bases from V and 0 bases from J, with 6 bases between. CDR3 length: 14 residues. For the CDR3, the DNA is TGTGCCAGCAGTTACTCTGGGCTCTCCTACGAGCAGTACTTC. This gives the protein CASSYSGLSYEQYF.

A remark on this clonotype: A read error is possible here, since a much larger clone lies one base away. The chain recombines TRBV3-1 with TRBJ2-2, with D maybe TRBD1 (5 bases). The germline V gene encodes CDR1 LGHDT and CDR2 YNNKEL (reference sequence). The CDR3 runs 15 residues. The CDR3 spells CAGSQDVGVTGELFF. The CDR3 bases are TGTGCCGGCAGCCAAGATGTAGGGGTCACCGGGGAGCTGTTTTTT.

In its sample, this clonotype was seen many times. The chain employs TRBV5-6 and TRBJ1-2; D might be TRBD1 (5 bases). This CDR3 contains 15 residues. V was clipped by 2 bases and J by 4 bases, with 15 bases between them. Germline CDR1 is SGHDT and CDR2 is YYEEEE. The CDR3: CASSFSSLGGYGYTF. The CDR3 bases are TGTGCCAGCAGCTTCAGTAGCCTTGGGGGCTATGGCTACACCTTC.

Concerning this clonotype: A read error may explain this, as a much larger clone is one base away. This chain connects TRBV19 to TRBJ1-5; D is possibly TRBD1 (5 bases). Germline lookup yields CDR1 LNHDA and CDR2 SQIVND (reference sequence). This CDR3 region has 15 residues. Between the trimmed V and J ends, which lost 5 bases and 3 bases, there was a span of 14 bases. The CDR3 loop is CASSRRATDNQPQHF. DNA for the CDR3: TGTGCCAGTAGTCGCAGGGCGACTGACAATCAGCCCCAGCATTTT.

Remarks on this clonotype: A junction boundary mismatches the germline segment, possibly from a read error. The CDR3 region has the DNA TGTGCCAGCAGCTTGACTGTCTGGGGCGAGCAGTGCTTC. Protein sequence: CASSLTVWGEQCF. V gene TRBV11-2 combines with J gene TRBJ2-7; TRBD1 might be the D (5 bases). CDR1 and CDR2 (germline): SGHAT, FQNNGV. The CDR3 runs to 13 residues. Together with reference TRBV11-2 and TRBJ2-7, the CDR3 gives the full variable domain: EAGVAQSPRYKIIEKRQSVAFWCNPISGHATLYWYQQILGQGPKLLIQFQNNGVVDDSQLPKDRFSAERLKGVDSTLKIQPAKLEDSAVYLCASSLTVWGEQCFGPGTRLTVT.

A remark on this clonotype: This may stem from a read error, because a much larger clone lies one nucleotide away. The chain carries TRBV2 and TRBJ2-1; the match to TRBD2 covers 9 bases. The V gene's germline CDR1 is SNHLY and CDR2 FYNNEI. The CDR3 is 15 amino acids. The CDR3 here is CASSDGTSRNNEQLF. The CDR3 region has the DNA TGTGCCAGCAGTGATGGGACTAGCAGAAACAATGAGCAGCTCTTC.

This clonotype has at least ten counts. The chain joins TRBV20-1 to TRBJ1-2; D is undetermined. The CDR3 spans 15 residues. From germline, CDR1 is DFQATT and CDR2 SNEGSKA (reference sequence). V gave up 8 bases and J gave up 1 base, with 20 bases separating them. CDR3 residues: CSPYLEGNYNYGYTF. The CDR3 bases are TGCAGTCCTTACCTGGAAGGGAATTATAACTATGGCTACACCTTC.

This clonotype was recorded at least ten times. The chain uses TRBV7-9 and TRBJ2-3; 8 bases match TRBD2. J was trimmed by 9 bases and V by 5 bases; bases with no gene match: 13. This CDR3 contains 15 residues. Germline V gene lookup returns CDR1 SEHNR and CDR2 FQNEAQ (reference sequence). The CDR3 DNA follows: TGTGCCAGCAGCCCTAATAGCGGGGTGTTGTTAACGCAGTATTTT. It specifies CASSPNSGVLLTQYF.